This T cell receptor beta chain was recovered during a study of naive CD8 T cells in extremely preterm neonates. Live Annexin V-negative naive CD3+CD8+CD45RA+CCR7+ T cells were sorted. Study-level results: CDR3 nucleotide sharing was around 2.8% in preterm, 0.3% to 0.45% term, more than 0.025% children, around 0.01% adults. Compared with older groups, preterm CDR3s were shorter, with fewer N additions and less trimming. Preterm samples differed in productive template counts; sample size was small.

Libraries were prepared by immunoSEQ multiplex PCR; TCRdb keeps only in-frame clonotypes and omits some of them. The sample contains around 6,000 clones, about 96% of which appear only once. In regard to this clone: Its target is not known.

Germline-derived CDR1 and CDR2 are SGHAT and FQNNGV. V was cut by 3 bases and J by 0 bases, with 9 bases left in between. The CDR3 length is 15 residues. The V gene is TRBV11-2, the J gene TRBJ1-3; D unresolved. The source of this sequence is a human donor in good health. Input material: naive CD8+ T cells from blood. This chain's CDR3 is CASSFRRDSGNTIYF. The CDR3 DNA is TGTGCCAGCAGCTTCCGGAGGGACTCTGGAAACACCATATATTTT.